The 20 T cell receptor beta chains below all came from one sample that was sequenced in a study of blood T cell repertoires in COVID-19. Generated by immunoSEQ multiplex PCR, the TCRdb table keeps only in-frame clones and is missing some. The sample comprises roughly 250,000 clones, around 81% of which are singletons, and 2.5% to 3% rests with the top ten. Sample: peripheral blood. These receptors all come from a woman aged 55-75 years with active or convalescent COVID-19.

V usage is TRBV24-1 and J usage is TRBJ2-1, with 7 bases matching TRBD2. The CDR3 is 15 amino acids. The V gene end was trimmed by 3 bases and the J gene end by 2 bases; junction bases not matched to a gene: 3. Germline CDR1 and CDR2: KGHDR and SFDVKD. The CDR3 protein is CATSDRGGPYNEQFF. The CDR3 DNA sequence: TGTGCCACCAGTGATCGCGGGGGACCCTACAATGAGCAGTTCTTC.

The chain uses TRBV9 and TRBJ1-1; the D is unclear. The CDR3 totals 12 residues. In germline, CDR1 is SGDLS, CDR2 YYNGEE. The V gene lost 5 bases and the J gene lost 10 bases, with 15 bases spanning the gap. The CDR3 DNA sequence: TGTGCCAGCAGTCCCCCCGGGGTTGCAGCTTTCTTT. Amino acids: CASSPPGVAAFF.

The chain recombines TRBV4-3 with TRBJ1-3; the match to TRBD1 covers 8 bases. This CDR3 is built from 19 residues. V shed 0 bases and J 1 base; nucleotides not matched to a gene: 11. Germline V gene data show CDR1 as LGHNA and CDR2 as YSLEER. CDR3 in DNA: TGCGCCAGCAGCCAAGAGTCATTTCGACAGGGGACTTCTGGAAACACCATATATTTT. Translated: CASSQESFRQGTSGNTIYF.

This clone came up a few times. This sample also contains other DNA sequences that code for the same CDR3. The genes are TRBV19 and TRBJ2-1, with 7 bases lining up with TRBD2. V lost 6 bases, J lost 0 bases, and 2 bases stayed unmatched. CDR1 is LNHDA, CDR2 SQIVND, per germline (reference sequence). The CDR3 has 14 residues. CDR3 nucleotide sequence: TGTGCCAGTAGGGGGGGGAGCTCCTACAATGAGCAGTTCTTC. Its protein product is CASRGGSSYNEQFF. Using reference TRBV19 and TRBJ2-1 for the parts outside the CDR3, the full variable domain is DGGITQSPKYLFRKEGQNVTLSCEQNLNHDAMYWYRQDPGQGLRLIYYSQIVNDFQKGDIAEGYSVSREKKESFPLTVTSAQKNPTAFYLCASRGGSSYNEQFFGPGTRLTVL.

The chain couples TRBV7-2 to TRBJ1-4; D gene uncertain. The germline V gene has CDR1 SGHTA and CDR2 FQGNSA. The CDR3 spans 15 residues. V lost 5 bases, J lost 0 bases, and 10 bases lay in between. Here the CDR3 DNA reads TGTGCCAGCAGCCTGAGCGGGTCAACTAATGAAAAACTGTTTTTT. Amino acid sequence: CASSLSGSTNEKLFF.

In the case of this clone: The junction departs from the called germline gene at one end, perhaps through a read error. CDR3 DNA: TGTGCCAGCAGCCTAGAACCGGGGAAGGTAGAAGAGACCCAGTACTTC. Protein: CASSLEPGKVEETQYF. The rearrangement uses TRBV11-2 and TRBJ2-5; the D gene is possibly TRBD2 (5 bases). The CDR3 consists of 16 residues. Germline V gene data show CDR1 as SGHAT and CDR2 as FQNNGV.

This clone was detected a few times. The CDR3 reads CASTTGLQGAEAFF. Written as DNA, the CDR3 is TGCGCCAGCACCACGGGGTTACAGGGGGCTGAAGCTTTCTTT. The V gene is TRBV5-1, the J gene TRBJ1-1; 8 nucleotides line up with TRBD1. Germline-derived CDR1 and CDR2 are SGHRS and YFSETQ. The J segment lost 6 bases and the V segment lost 6 bases, leaving 10 bases of the junction unmatched. The CDR3 runs 14 residues.

J is TRBJ2-1 and V is TRBV9; TRBD1 aligns across 11 bases. The CDR3 length is 19 residues. Germline loops: CDR1 SGDLS, CDR2 YYNGEE. Trimming at V came to 2 bases and at J to 2 bases, leaving 12 bases not matched to a gene. CDR3 coding DNA: TGTGCCAGCAGCGTCGCCGGGACAGGGGGGACCCCGACCTACAATGAGCAGTTCTTC. This gives the protein CASSVAGTGGTPTYNEQFF.

The V and J genes are TRBV2 and TRBJ1-2; TRBD1 matches 7 bases. CDR3 length equals 14 residues. Losses at the gene ends were 6 bases for V and 4 bases for J; bases not matched to a gene: 8. Looked up from germline, CDR1 is SNHLY and CDR2 is FYNNEI. The CDR3: CASSPTGRGYGYTF. As DNA, the CDR3 is TGTGCCAGCAGCCCGACAGGGCGAGGCTATGGCTACACCTTC.

The rearrangement uses TRBV2 and TRBJ1-2; 7 nucleotides match TRBD1. J gave up 6 bases and V 7 bases, and 5 bases lay outside the gene matches. The germline V gene encodes CDR1 SNHLY and CDR2 FYNNEI. The CDR3 is 12 residues long. The CDR3 here is CASNRQGHGYTF. CDR3 sequence (DNA): TGTGCCAGCAACCGACAGGGCCATGGCTACACCTTC. The full variable domain, completed using reference TRBV2 and TRBJ1-2, is EPEVTQTPSHQVTQMGQEVILRCVPISNHLYFYWYRQILGQKVEFLVSFYNNEISEKSEIFDDQFSVERPDGSNFTLKIRSTKLEDSAMYFCASNRQGHGYTFGSGTRLTVV.

Only one count was recorded for this clone. V gene TRBV10-3 combines with J gene TRBJ1-1; 11 bases are a match to TRBD1. J was trimmed by 0 bases and V by 6 bases; bases with no gene match: 18. Germline V gene data show CDR1 as ENHRY and CDR2 as SYGVKD. The CDR3 is made up of 20 amino acids. This CDR3 is CAIRATGQGVASRMNTEAFF. CDR3 bases: TGTGCCATCAGAGCCACGGGACAGGGGGTTGCTTCCCGGATGAACACTGAAGCTTTCTTT.

This chain links TRBV19 with TRBJ1-5, with unresolved D. Germline V lookup: CDR1 LNHDA, CDR2 SQIVND (reference sequence). This CDR3 region has 15 residues. The ends were cut back, 6 bases at V and 2 bases at J, with 14 bases in the middle. CDR3 DNA: TGTGCCAGTAGCGTATCTCGGGGTGGCAATCAGCCCCAGCATTTT. Translated: CASSVSRGGNQPQHF.

The chain links TRBV27 to TRBJ1-2, with TRBD1 as a possible D gene (5 bases). The V gene's germline CDR1 is MNHEY and CDR2 SMNVEV (reference sequence). The CDR3 has 16 residues. V shed 0 bases and J shed 4 bases, with 15 bases lying between them. The CDR3 spells CASSLSLAGIGYGYTF. CDR3 DNA sequence: TGTGCCAGCAGTTTATCGTTAGCAGGGATAGGCTATGGCTACACCTTC.

This chain joins TRBV20-1 and TRBJ1-2, with D possibly TRBD1 on 6 matching bases. The V gene lost 3 bases and the J gene lost 2 bases, with 13 bases spanning the gap. CDR3 length: 14 residues. Germline CDR1 and CDR2: DFQATT and SNEGSKA (reference sequence). CDR3 DNA sequence: TGCAGTGCTAGTACCAGGGGAACAAACTATGGCTACACCTTC. The encoded protein is CSASTRGTNYGYTF.

This clone was found a few times. The chain recombines TRBV18 with TRBJ2-1, with D possibly TRBD1 on 5 matching bases. The germline CDR1 and CDR2 sequences are KGHSH and LQKENI. Between the trimmed V and J ends, which lost 3 bases and 2 bases, there was a span of 11 bases. The CDR3 consists of 15 residues. The DNA for the CDR3 is TGTGCCAGCTCACCGCTCAGGGCGGCCTACAATGAGCAGTTCTTC. It yields the protein CASSPLRAAYNEQFF.

The V gene is TRBV7-9, the J gene TRBJ2-5; D not certain. V lost 5 bases and J 2 bases, leaving 9 bases between the germline ends. From germline, CDR1 is SEHNR and CDR2 FQNEAQ (reference sequence). The CDR3 contains 13 residues. CDR3 protein: CASSPLDQETQYF. DNA of the CDR3: TGTGCCAGCAGCCCACTTGATCAAGAGACCCAGTACTTC.

The genes are TRBV5-4 and TRBJ2-3, with TRBD1 as a possible D gene (6 bases). The germline gives CDR1 SGHNT, CDR2 YYREEE (reference sequence). This CDR3 spans 17 amino acids. Trimming cost V 5 bases and J 4 bases, with 23 bases left between them. The CDR3 DNA reads as TGTGCCAGCAGTCTGAGGTCAGGGGCCTTAATAGCAGATACGCAGTATTTT. Residues: CASSLRSGALIADTQYF.

J is TRBJ2-7 and V is TRBV2, with 9 positions matching TRBD1. V dropped 5 bases and J dropped 2; count of bases not matched to a gene: 13. The CDR3 runs to 17 residues. The germline CDR1 and CDR2 sequences are SNHLY and FYNNEI. The chain's CDR3 is CASSNRGLGVVAYEQYF. The CDR3, as DNA: TGTGCCAGCAGTAACAGGGGGCTGGGCGTTGTGGCCTACGAGCAGTACTTC.

This clone was found once. The chain recombines TRBV27 with TRBJ2-7; D unresolved. CDR3 length: 15 residues. Trimming left V 1 base short and J 5 bases short, with 15 bases between. Germline CDR1 reads MNHEY; CDR2 reads SMNVEV (reference sequence). CDR3 DNA sequence: TGTGCCAGCAGTTTATATCCGCCTAGGAGTAACGAGCAGTACTTC. As protein: CASSLYPPRSNEQYF.

The genes are TRBV7-9 and TRBJ2-5, with 11 bases identical to TRBD2. Germline assignment: CDR1 SEHNR and CDR2 FQNEAQ (reference sequence). V lost 2 bases to trimming and J lost 1 base; unmatched junction nucleotides: 0. CDR3 length: 15 residues. CDR3: CASSLTSGGQETQYF. CDR3 DNA sequence: TGTGCCAGCAGCTTAACTAGCGGGGGCCAAGAGACCCAGTACTTC.